This T cell receptor (beta chain) was sequenced for a study of Ad26.COV2.S vaccination and SARS-CoV-2 variants. General study findings and limits: Marked by substantial breadth, spike-specific CD8+ and CD4+ T cell responses were reportedly seen after vaccination. People who got the vaccine had more spike-specific TCR breadth than people who got placebo. There was a possibility that the TCR breadth and depth analyses underestimated total T cell responses. Placebo and vaccine recipients had non-spike TCR breadth that was similar.

Using immunoSEQ multiplex PCR, the repertoire was profiled, and TCRdb retains in-frame clones only, with some absent. The profile shows roughly 380,000 clones, under 95% of them singletons. This clone has just a few counts. Its antigen is unidentified. V lost 0 bases to trimming and J lost 0 bases; unmatched junction nucleotides: 5. There are 16 residues in the CDR3. Germline V gene lookup returns CDR1 LGHDT and CDR2 YNNKEL (reference sequence). The material was peripheral blood, obtained after recovery from COVID-19. The sequence came from a human donor who had recovered from COVID-19. V usage is TRBV3-1 (or the pseudogene TRBV3-2) and J usage is TRBJ2-7; TRBD2 aligns across 7 bases. Here the CDR3 reads CASSQDGGSSSYEQYF. CDR3 in DNA: TGTGCCAGCAGCCAAGACGGGGGGAGTAGCTCCTACGAGCAGTACTTC.